The 21 T cell receptor beta chains below all came from one sample that was sequenced in a study of blood T cell repertoires in COVID-19. Assay used: immunoSEQ multiplex PCR; TCRdb lists only in-frame clones, some missing. This table has over 45,000 clones, 84% appearing once. The sample taken for sequencing was peripheral blood. The receptor set was obtained from a man aged 45-65 years with active COVID-19.

This clone was counted between two and nine times. The rearrangement links TRBV27 to TRBJ2-7; TRBD1 matches at 7 bases. Germline V gene data show CDR1 as MNHEY and CDR2 as SMNVEV (reference sequence). CDR3 size: 13 residues. The trim removed 10 bases at V and 5 bases at J, leaving 11 bases unmatched. CDR3 bases: TGTGCCACTCGGACAGGCGCTAGTAACGAGCAGTACTTC. Encoded protein: CATRTGASNEQYF.

V usage is TRBV10-2 and J usage is TRBJ2-3; 12 nucleotides align to TRBD2. The CDR3 runs to 16 residues. Germline assignment: CDR1 WSHSY and CDR2 SAAADI. V lost 6 bases and J lost 3; bases outside the gene matches: 7. CDR3 sequence reads: CASRVLAGGPTDTQYF. CDR3 DNA: TGCGCCAGCAGGGTACTAGCGGGGGGTCCAACAGATACGCAGTATTTT.

The chain uses TRBV9 and TRBJ1-1; no firm D call. The CDR3 covers 15 residues. V was trimmed by 0 bases and J by 2 bases, leaving 11 bases between them. The germline V gene encodes CDR1 SGDLS and CDR2 YYNGEE. The CDR3 region is CASSVGALVNTEAFF. The CDR3 coding sequence is TGTGCCAGCAGCGTAGGAGCTTTGGTTAACACTGAAGCTTTCTTT.

This chain joins TRBV6-5 and TRBJ2-1; tentatively, D is TRBD1 (6 bases). Germline CDR1 reads MNHEY; CDR2 reads SVGAGI. The CDR3 has 14 residues. V was cut by 3 bases and J by 5 bases, with 11 bases left in between. The CDR3 spells CASSYADSHNEQFF. CDR3 sequence (DNA): TGTGCCAGCAGTTATGCGGACAGTCACAATGAGCAGTTCTTC.

The J gene is TRBJ2-1, the V gene TRBV27; D is unclear. V was pared by 6 bases and J by 16 bases, with 19 bases between. This CDR3 comprises 12 residues. Germline V gene data show CDR1 as MNHEY and CDR2 as SMNVEV (reference sequence). CDR3 protein: CASRKTPQDAFF. CDR3 DNA: TGTGCCAGCAGAAAGACACCCCAAGACGCTTTCTTC.

The chain uses TRBV14 and TRBJ1-1; D not resolved. In germline, CDR1 is SGHDN, CDR2 FVKESK. The length of the CDR3 is 16 residues. With 0 bases removed from V and 7 bases from J, the gap between germline ends came to 18 bases. The CDR3, as DNA: TGTGCCAGCAGCCAAGACGCGGGCCTCAGGAGGGTTGAAGCTTTCTTT. Amino acids: CASSQDAGLRRVEAFF.

V is TRBV28 and J is TRBJ2-7; TRBD1 is a possible D gene (7 bases). This CDR3 comprises 15 residues. V was pared by 5 bases and J by 3 bases, with 17 bases between. The germline CDR1 and CDR2 sequences are MDHEN and SYDVKM. CDR3 residues: CASSTRRRGLYEQYF. In nucleotides, the CDR3 is TGTGCCAGCAGTACGAGGAGGAGGGGGCTCTACGAGCAGTACTTC.

DNA for the CDR3: TGTGCCAGCAGCGTGGACAGGGGGCTTAATTCACCCCTCCACTTT. It encodes CASSVDRGLNSPLHF. The rearrangement uses TRBV9 and TRBJ1-6; 11 bases map to TRBD1. Trimming at V came to 2 bases and at J to 6 bases, leaving 1 base not matched to a gene. The CDR3 runs to 15 residues. CDR1 is SGDLS, CDR2 YYNGEE, per germline.

The chain recombines TRBV5-1 with TRBJ2-5, with D maybe TRBD1 (6 bases). CDR3 length: 15 amino acids. Germline V gene sequence: CDR1 SGHRS, CDR2 YFSETQ. The V end was cut by 1 base, the J end by 0 bases, with 10 bases between. The CDR3 loop is CASSLFDRHQETQYF. The CDR3 region has the DNA TGCGCCAGCAGCTTGTTCGACAGGCACCAAGAGACCCAGTACTTC.

The rearrangement joins TRBV14 to TRBJ2-7, with TRBD1 matching over 7 bases. The germline V gene encodes CDR1 SGHDN and CDR2 FVKESK. V shed 4 bases, J shed 3 bases, and the junction held 3 bases outside the gene matches. The CDR3 is 13 amino acids. The CDR3, as DNA: TGTGCCAGCAGCCTGGGACAGTACTACGAGCAGTACTTC. Residues: CASSLGQYYEQYF.

The J gene is TRBJ2-7, the V gene TRBV6-5; TRBD1 matches 9 bases. Germline trimming cut 6 bases from V and 3 bases from J; bases unmatched to any gene: 6. Germline CDR1 MNHEY, CDR2 SVGAGI. The CDR3 has 14 residues. The CDR3 region has the DNA TGTGCCAGCAGACCGGGACAGGGTAACTACGAGCAGTACTTC. It is translated as CASRPGQGNYEQYF.

The rearrangement uses TRBV7-6 and TRBJ2-7, with 8 bases matching TRBD2. The CDR3 extends over 16 amino acids. The junction had 11 bases not matched to a gene; V was cut back by 5 bases and J by 2 bases. Germline CDR1 is SGHVS and CDR2 is FNYEAQ. CDR3 sequence reads: CASSPGSAGVAYEQYF. The CDR3 DNA sequence: TGTGCCAGCAGCCCGGGATCAGCGGGGGTTGCCTACGAGCAGTACTTC.

This chain uses TRBV19 with TRBJ2-7; TRBD2 agrees at 15 bases. V was pared by 5 bases and J by 2 bases, with 1 base of the junction left unmatched. Germline values: CDR1 LNHDA, CDR2 SQIVND (reference sequence). This CDR3 is built from 15 residues. The CDR3 protein is CASSGLAGGTYEQYF. The CDR3 DNA is TGTGCCAGTAGTGGACTAGCGGGGGGGACCTACGAGCAGTACTTC.

The V gene is TRBV19, the J gene TRBJ2-7; D unclear. Germline V gene lookup returns CDR1 LNHDA and CDR2 SQIVND (reference sequence). The CDR3 is 13 residues long. The V end lost 3 bases, the J end lost 4 bases, and 10 bases lay between the germline ends. The CDR3 coding sequence is TGTGCCAGTAGTATCTCACTCCGTTACGAGCAGTACTTC. It encodes CASSISLRYEQYF.

The rearrangement links TRBV4-3 to TRBJ2-1; 7 bases match TRBD2. In germline, CDR1 is LGHNA, CDR2 YSLEER. Germline trimming cut 5 bases from V and 8 bases from J; bases unmatched to any gene: 6. CDR3 length: 13 residues. The DNA for the CDR3 is TGCGCCAGCAGCTCAACTAGCGTCGATGAGCAGTTCTTC. Its protein product is CASSSTSVDEQFF.

This chain uses TRBV6-5 with TRBJ2-3; a possible D gene is TRBD2 (6 bases). The CDR3 runs to 15 residues. CDR1 and CDR2 (germline): MNHEY, SVGAGI. V was trimmed by 3 bases and J by 2 bases, leaving 12 bases between them. The CDR3 sequence is CASSYGAGITDTQYF. CDR3 DNA: TGTGCCAGCAGTTATGGGGCGGGGATCACAGATACGCAGTATTTT.

The chain combines TRBV3-1 (or the pseudogene TRBV3-2) with TRBJ2-3, with 7 nucleotides matching TRBD2. The CDR3 covers 18 residues. CDR1 is LGHDT, CDR2 YNNKEL, per germline (reference sequence). Unmatched junction bases numbered 10, after V lost 1 base and J lost 0 bases. The CDR3 DNA follows: TGTGCCAGCAGCCAAGGCGGATGGAGCGGGGTAAGCACAGATACGCAGTATTTT. Translating gives CASSQGGWSGVSTDTQYF.

The gene calls are TRBV13 and TRBJ1-4; 7 bases match TRBD1. With 4 bases clipped from V and 8 bases from J, the junction kept 7 bases outside the gene matches. CDR1 and CDR2 from the germline V gene are PRHDT and FYEKMQ (reference sequence). This CDR3 region has 14 residues. The CDR3 DNA follows: TGTGCCAGCAGCTCCACAGGGGTAAGAGAAAAACTGTTTTTT. This sequence encodes CASSSTGVREKLFF.

This chain connects TRBV12-3 or TRBV12-4 to TRBJ2-2; D perhaps matches TRBD2 (5 bases). The CDR3 runs to 13 residues. Trimming took off 8 bases at V and 9 bases at J, with 16 bases between the two ends. CDR3 residues: CASDPTGSRELFF. The DNA for the CDR3 is TGTGCCAGCGACCCCACGGGGTCCCGGGAGCTGTTTTTT.

The chain has TRBV18 and TRBJ1-5; D gene uncertain. CDR3 length equals 15 residues. CDR1 and CDR2 (germline): KGHSH, LQKENI. Trimming left V 3 bases short and J 0 bases short, with 9 bases between. Here the CDR3 reads CASSPGGSSNQPQHF. The CDR3 region has the DNA TGTGCCAGCTCACCCGGAGGGAGTAGCAATCAGCCCCAGCATTTT.

V gene TRBV24-1 combines with J gene TRBJ1-5, with D uncertain. CDR3 size: 12 residues. Germline loops: CDR1 KGHDR, CDR2 SFDVKD. This CDR3 reads CGPCGCNQPQHF. Here the CDR3 DNA reads TGTGGTCCTTGCGGGTGCAATCAGCCCCAGCATTTT.